This T cell receptor beta chain emerged from a study of cytomegalovirus exposure and HLA in healthy donors. Study-wide results and limits: In terms of immune exposure information, only CMV serostatus was available.

Comment on this clone: Its specificity is not known.

The PCR was carried out with 60 Vbeta primers and 13 Jbeta primers. Data came from immunoSEQ multiplex PCR; TCRdb stores just in-frame clones and leaves some out. The sample contains tens of thousands of clones, 60% to 75% of which appear only once. The germline V gene encodes CDR1 SGHTA and CDR2 FQGNSA. The CDR3 contains 13 residues. The J segment lost 5 bases and the V segment lost 7 bases, leaving 7 bases of the junction unmatched. The genes are TRBV7-2 and TRBJ2-7; 8 bases line up with TRBD1. The sequencing input was PBMCs. This clonotype was obtained from a man between 35 and 55 years old in good health and CMV-seronegative. The CDR3 DNA follows: TGTGCCAGCAATCAAGGACAGGGCCACGAGCAGTACTTC. As protein: CASNQGQGHEQYF.